The clone carrying this TCR beta chain was seen a handful of times. This entry is derived from a study of T cells after yellow fever vaccination. TCRdb used MiXCR to reprocess the 5' RACE reads, holding one entry per CDR3 protein. The sample has around 250,000 distinct CDR3 sequences, roughly 7.2% seen once; the top ten hold about 0.9%. Sample: CD4+ T cells sorted from PBMCs, taken 15 days after the yellow fever booster vaccination. This TCR derives from a man aged 30-40 years who received the YFV17D yellow fever vaccine.

The CDR3 coding sequence is TGTGCCAGCAGCCAAGATATCGCGGGGTCCTACAATGAGCAGTTCTTC. This codes for CASSQDIAGSYNEQFF. V usage is TRBV4-2 and J usage is TRBJ2-1, with D possibly TRBD2 on 6 matching bases. Germline CDR1 reads LGHNA; CDR2 reads YNFKEQ. Trimming pared 0 bases from V and 1 base from J, leaving 10 bases between. The CDR3 is made up of 16 amino acids.